The present TCR beta chain was sequenced within a study of blood T cell repertoires in COVID-19. On the study more broadly: T cells, B-cell-depleted T cells, or PBMCs supplied cDNA or gDNA.

Germline values: CDR1 SGHTA, CDR2 FQGNSA. J was trimmed by 10 bases and V by 1 base; bases with no gene match: 7. This CDR3 has 14 amino acids. Clones were sequenced by immunoSEQ multiplex PCR, and TCRdb holds only the in-frame ones, with some missing. The table records some 180,000 clones, around 80% of them present only once. The TCR sequence derives from a woman in her 70s who had recovered from COVID-19. Sequencing was carried out using peripheral blood. The V gene is TRBV7-2, the J gene TRBJ2-1, with 7 bases matching TRBD2. The DNA of the CDR3 is TGTGCCAGCAGCTTAGTCTGGCGGGAGCGCGAGCAGTTCTTC. Translating gives CASSLVWREREQFF. Filled out from reference TRBV7-2 and TRBJ2-1, the complete variable domain reads GAGVSQSPSNKVTEKGKDVELRCDPISGHTALYWYRQSLGQGLEFLIYFQGNSAPDKSGLPSDRFSAERTGGSVSTLTIQRTQQEDSAVYLCASSLVWREREQFFGPGTRLTVL.